The following is a TCR beta chain sequence with its context. These data come from a study of blood T cells in healthy people across ages. A second 7 to 11 cycle PCR used barcoded and J-beta primers. TCRdb ran MiXCR on the 5' RACE reads and lists one entry per CDR3 protein. The table lists under 2,000,000 distinct CDR3 sequences, about 50% of them singletons. This CDR3 contains 18 residues. Germline CDR1 and CDR2: MNHEY and SVGAGI. The V and J genes are TRBV6-5 and TRBJ2-4; 7 positions match TRBD1. The DNA end favors TRBJ2-7, so the J call may be wrong. The specimen was blood. The TCR sequence derives from a woman aged 35 to 49 in good health. CDR3 nucleotide sequence: TGTGCCAGCAGTTCTCCATACACAACAGGGGACGGAATCTACGAGCAGTACTTC. This codes for CASSSPYTTGDGIYEQYF.